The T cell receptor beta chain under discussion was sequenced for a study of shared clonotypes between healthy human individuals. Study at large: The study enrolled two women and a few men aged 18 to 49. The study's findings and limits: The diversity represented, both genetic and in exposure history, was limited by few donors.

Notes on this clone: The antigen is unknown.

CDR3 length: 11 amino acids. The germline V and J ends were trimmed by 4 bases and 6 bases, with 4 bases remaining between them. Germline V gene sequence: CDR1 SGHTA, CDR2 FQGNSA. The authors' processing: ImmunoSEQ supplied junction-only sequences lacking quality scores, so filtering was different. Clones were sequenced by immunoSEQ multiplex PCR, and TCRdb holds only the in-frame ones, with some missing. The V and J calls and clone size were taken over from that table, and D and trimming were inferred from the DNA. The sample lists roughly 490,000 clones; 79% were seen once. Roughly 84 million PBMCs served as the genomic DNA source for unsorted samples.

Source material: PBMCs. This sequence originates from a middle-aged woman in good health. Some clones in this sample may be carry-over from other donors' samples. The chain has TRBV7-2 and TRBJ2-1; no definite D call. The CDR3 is CASSSFNEQFF. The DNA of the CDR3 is TGTGCCAGCAGCTCGTTCAATGAGCAGTTCTTC.